This T cell receptor (beta chain) was profiled in a study of T cells in Graves' hyperthyroidism and ophthalmopathy. Study observations and caveats: In the analysis, a 13 V-J model separated ophthalmopathy from stable hyperthyroidism.

This clonotype was detected many times. Its matching antigen is unknown. The hyperthyroidism patients had all been newly diagnosed, and their disease duration was under 2 months. Their ages ranged from 18 to 65 years. Uncontrolled infection, other autoimmune disease, pregnancy or lactation barred patients from enrollment. It was 8 to 10 ml of fresh peripheral blood that supplied the PBMCs. There were TCR beta CDR3 regions amplified from RNA transcripts. HTBI primers were employed in a first-round RT-PCR of the TCR CDR3. TCRdb re-derived calls from the multiplex PCR reads in MiXCR, one entry per CDR3 protein. The data show around 480,000 distinct CDR3 sequences, with over 13% seen just once and less than 20% held by the top ten. Germline V CDR1 and CDR2: MNHEY, SVGEGT. Between the trimmed V and J ends, which lost 5 bases and 2 bases, there was a span of 4 bases. CDR3 length equals 11 residues.

The chain couples TRBV6-2 or TRBV6-3 to TRBJ2-7; D is undetermined. The sequenced sample consisted of blood. The clonotype originates from a woman between 18 and 29 years old with Graves' hyperthyroidism. As DNA, the CDR3 is TGTGCCAGCAGTCATACCTACGAGCAGTACTTC. Its translation: CASSHTYEQYF.